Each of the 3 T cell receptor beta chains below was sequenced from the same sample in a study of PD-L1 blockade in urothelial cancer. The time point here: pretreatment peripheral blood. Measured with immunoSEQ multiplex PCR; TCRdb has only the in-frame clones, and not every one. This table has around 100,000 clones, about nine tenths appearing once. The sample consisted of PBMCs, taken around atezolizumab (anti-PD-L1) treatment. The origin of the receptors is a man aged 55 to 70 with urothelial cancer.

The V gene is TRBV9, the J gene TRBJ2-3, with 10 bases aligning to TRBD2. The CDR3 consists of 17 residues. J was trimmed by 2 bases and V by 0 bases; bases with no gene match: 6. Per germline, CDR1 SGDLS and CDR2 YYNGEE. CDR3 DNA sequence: TGTGCCAGCAGCGTAGGGGCTAGCGGGGGTCTCACAGATACGCAGTATTTT. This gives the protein CASSVGASGGLTDTQYF.

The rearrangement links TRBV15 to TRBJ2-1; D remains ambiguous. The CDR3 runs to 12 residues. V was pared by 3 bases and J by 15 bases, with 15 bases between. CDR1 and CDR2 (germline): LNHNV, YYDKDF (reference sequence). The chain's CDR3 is CATSSPGSVLFF. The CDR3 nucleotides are TGTGCCACCAGCAGCCCCGGTTCGGTATTGTTCTTC.

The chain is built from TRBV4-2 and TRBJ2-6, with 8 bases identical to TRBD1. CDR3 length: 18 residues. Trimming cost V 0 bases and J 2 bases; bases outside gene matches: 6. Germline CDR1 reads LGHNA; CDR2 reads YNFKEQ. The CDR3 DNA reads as TGTGCCAGCAGCCAAGATCTTCCAGGGGGCGCTGGGGCCAACGTCCTGACTTTC. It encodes CASSQDLPGGAGANVLTF.